This entry lists 13 T cell receptor beta chains sequenced from one sample in a study of OX40 agonist ivuxolimab in advanced cancers. Method: immunoSEQ multiplex PCR; TCRdb's copy keeps in-frame clones and lacks some. The sample carries 40,000 to 65,000 clones, more than 70% recorded once. This material consisted of CD4+ or CD8+ T cells sorted from blood, taken in a trial of the OX40 agonist ivuxolimab. The receptors were sampled from an adult with an advanced solid tumor such as melanoma, head and neck, liver or kidney cancer.

The chain is built from TRBV5-1 and TRBJ1-5; no clear D. The CDR3 extends over 14 amino acids. V gave up 0 bases and J gave up 3 bases, with 7 bases separating them. Germline values: CDR1 SGHRS, CDR2 YFSETQ. Here the CDR3 DNA reads TGCGCCAGCAGCTTGGACGGATACAATCAGCCCCAGCATTTT. Residues: CASSLDGYNQPQHF.

The chain combines TRBV11-3 with TRBJ2-2; TRBD2 matches 11 bases. CDR1 and CDR2 from the germline V gene are SGHNT and YENEEA. This CDR3 is built from 16 residues. Losses at the gene ends were 6 bases for V and 5 bases for J; bases not matched to a gene: 8. Here the CDR3 reads CASRLTSGRHTGELFF. The DNA for the CDR3 is TGTGCCAGCAGACTAACTAGCGGGAGACATACCGGGGAGCTGTTTTTT.

This sequence joins TRBV19 and TRBJ1-1; D is possibly TRBD1 (6 bases). V was clipped by 2 bases and J by 3 bases, with 13 bases between them. The germline gives CDR1 LNHDA, CDR2 SQIVND (reference sequence). CDR3 length: 15 amino acids. The CDR3 DNA reads as TGTGCCAGTAGTATATGGGGGCGCAGGGACACTGAAGCTTTCTTT. This encodes CASSIWGRRDTEAFF.

CDR3 in amino acids: CASSQAGTGGTDTQYF. CDR3 nucleotide sequence: TGTGCCAGCAGCCAAGCCGGGACAGGGGGCACAGATACGCAGTATTTT. V gene TRBV4-2 combines with J gene TRBJ2-3, with 10 bases matching TRBD1. With 1 base clipped from V and 1 base from J, the junction kept 2 bases outside the gene matches. This CDR3 comprises 16 residues. CDR1 LGHNA and CDR2 YNFKEQ come from the germline V gene.

J is TRBJ2-7 and V is TRBV30; D is unclear. Between the trimmed V and J ends, which lost 3 bases and 2 bases, there was a span of 8 bases. Germline V gene sequence: CDR1 GTSNPN, CDR2 SVGIG (reference sequence). The CDR3 contains 12 residues. CDR3 amino acids: CAWSPPAYEQYF. The CDR3 DNA sequence: TGTGCCTGGAGCCCCCCGGCCTACGAGCAGTACTTC.

This clone was recorded only once. This chain connects TRBV6-1 to TRBJ2-1; D remains unclear. CDR3 length: 15 amino acids. Germline V gene sequence: CDR1 MNHNS, CDR2 SASEGT. V was pared by 1 base and J by 4 bases, with 11 bases between. The CDR3 region is CASSEDLGLYNEQFF. The DNA for the CDR3 is TGTGCCAGCAGTGAAGACTTAGGGTTGTACAATGAGCAGTTCTTC.

V and J are TRBV25-1 and TRBJ2-3; TRBD1 matches at 8 bases. The CDR3 spans 14 residues. Germline V CDR1 and CDR2: MGHDK, SYGVNS. The J segment lost 5 bases and the V segment lost 7 bases, leaving 8 bases of the junction unmatched. The CDR3 loop reads CASTSTGAIDTQYF. The DNA for the CDR3 is TGTGCCAGCACCTCGACAGGGGCAATAGATACGCAGTATTTT.

The gene calls are TRBV9 and TRBJ1-4; D uncertain. Germline V lookup: CDR1 SGDLS, CDR2 YYNGEE. The CDR3 is 12 residues long. Deletions cut 0 bases from V and 8 bases from J, with 5 bases between. DNA of the CDR3: TGTGCCAGCAGCGTAGTATCCGAAAAACTGTTTTTT. Its translation is CASSVVSEKLFF.

In this sample, this clone turned up once. The chain recombines TRBV18 with TRBJ2-1; D is uncertain. V was pared by 3 bases and J by 6 bases, with 6 bases between. Germline V lookup: CDR1 KGHSH, CDR2 LQKENI. The CDR3 runs to 12 residues. CDR3 bases: TGTGCCAGCTCACCCGCGTTCAATGAGCAGTTCTTC. It codes for CASSPAFNEQFF.

The chain is built from TRBV30 and TRBJ1-2; unclear D gene. With 2 bases removed from V and 0 bases from J, the gap between germline ends came to 4 bases. The CDR3 runs to 12 residues. Germline loops: CDR1 GTSNPN, CDR2 SVGIG (reference sequence). CDR3 loop: CAWSKSNYGYTF. CDR3 DNA: TGTGCCTGGAGTAAGTCTAACTATGGCTACACCTTC.

This clone was observed a few times. The V call is TRBV19, the J call TRBJ1-2; TRBD1 agrees at 8 bases. This CDR3 contains 15 residues. CDR1 is LNHDA and CDR2 is SQIVND in the germline V gene (reference sequence). After removal of 4 bases from V and 0 bases from J, the junction contained 4 bases not matched to a gene. The CDR3 here is CASSKRTGPNYGYTF. The CDR3 region has the DNA TGTGCCAGTAGTAAAAGGACAGGGCCTAACTATGGCTACACCTTC. The full variable domain, in which reference TRBV19 and TRBJ1-2 provide the parts outside the CDR3, is DGGITQSPKYLFRKEGQNVTLSCEQNLNHDAMYWYRQDPGQGLRLIYYSQIVNDFQKGDIAEGYSVSREKKESFPLTVTSAQKNPTAFYLCASSKRTGPNYGYTFGSGTRLTVV.

The chain recombines TRBV28 with TRBJ1-5, with TRBD1 as a possible D gene (5 bases). The CDR3 covers 17 residues. The ends were cut back, 3 bases at V and 0 bases at J, with 15 bases in the middle. Germline V gene sequence: CDR1 MDHEN, CDR2 SYDVKM. Here the CDR3 reads CASSLDKQGFSNQPQHF. The CDR3, as DNA: TGTGCCAGCAGTTTGGATAAGCAGGGATTTAGCAATCAGCCCCAGCATTTT.

J is TRBJ1-1 and V is TRBV19; TRBD1 matches at 7 bases. Germline V gives CDR1 LNHDA, CDR2 SQIVND (reference sequence). Losses at the gene ends were 4 bases for V and 6 bases for J; bases not matched to a gene: 5. The CDR3 runs to 13 residues. The CDR3 loop reads CASSKQGRSEAFF. CDR3 sequence (DNA): TGTGCCAGTAGTAAACAGGGGAGATCTGAAGCTTTCTTT.